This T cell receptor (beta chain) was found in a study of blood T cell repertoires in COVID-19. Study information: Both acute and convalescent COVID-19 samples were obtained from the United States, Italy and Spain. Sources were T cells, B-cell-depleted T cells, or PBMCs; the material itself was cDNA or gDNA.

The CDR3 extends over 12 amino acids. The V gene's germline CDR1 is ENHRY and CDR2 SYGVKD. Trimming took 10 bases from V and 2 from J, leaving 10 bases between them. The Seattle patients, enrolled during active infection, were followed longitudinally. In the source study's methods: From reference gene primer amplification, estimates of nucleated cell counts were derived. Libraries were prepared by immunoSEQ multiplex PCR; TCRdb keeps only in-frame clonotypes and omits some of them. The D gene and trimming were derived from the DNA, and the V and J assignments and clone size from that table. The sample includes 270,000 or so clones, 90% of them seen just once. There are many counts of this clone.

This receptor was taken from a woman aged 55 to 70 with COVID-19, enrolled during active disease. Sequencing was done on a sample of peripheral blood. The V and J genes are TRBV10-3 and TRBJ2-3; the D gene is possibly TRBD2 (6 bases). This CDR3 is CATSGDTDTQYF. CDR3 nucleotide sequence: TGTGCCACCTCGGGGGACACAGATACGCAGTATTTT.